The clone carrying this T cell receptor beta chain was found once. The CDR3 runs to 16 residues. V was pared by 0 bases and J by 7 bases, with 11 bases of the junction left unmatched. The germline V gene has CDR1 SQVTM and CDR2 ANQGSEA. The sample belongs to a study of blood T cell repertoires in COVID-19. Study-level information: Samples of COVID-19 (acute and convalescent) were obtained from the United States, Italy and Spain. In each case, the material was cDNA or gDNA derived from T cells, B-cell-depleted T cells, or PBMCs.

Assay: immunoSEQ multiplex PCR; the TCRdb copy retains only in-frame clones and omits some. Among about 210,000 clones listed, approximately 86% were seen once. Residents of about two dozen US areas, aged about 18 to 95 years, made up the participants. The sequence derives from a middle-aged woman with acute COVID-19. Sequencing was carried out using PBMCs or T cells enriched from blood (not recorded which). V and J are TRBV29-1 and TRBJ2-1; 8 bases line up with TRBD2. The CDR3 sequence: CSVEDTSGGSGNEQFF. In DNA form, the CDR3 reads TGCAGCGTTGAAGATACTAGCGGCGGGAGCGGGAATGAGCAGTTCTTC.